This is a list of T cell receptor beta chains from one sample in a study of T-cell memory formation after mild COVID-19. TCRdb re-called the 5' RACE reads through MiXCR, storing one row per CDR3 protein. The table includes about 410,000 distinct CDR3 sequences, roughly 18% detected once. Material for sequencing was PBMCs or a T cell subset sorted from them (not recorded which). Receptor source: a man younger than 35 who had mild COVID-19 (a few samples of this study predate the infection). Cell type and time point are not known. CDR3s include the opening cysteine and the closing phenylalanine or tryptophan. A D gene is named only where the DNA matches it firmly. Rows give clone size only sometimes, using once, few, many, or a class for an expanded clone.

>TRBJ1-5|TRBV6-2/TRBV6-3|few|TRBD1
CASRTGTENQPQHF
TGTGCCAGCAGGACCGGGACAGAAAATCAGCCCCAGCATTTT
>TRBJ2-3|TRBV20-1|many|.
CSARGLASTDTQYF
TGCAGTGCTAGAGGACTTGCGAGCACAGATACGCAGTATTTT
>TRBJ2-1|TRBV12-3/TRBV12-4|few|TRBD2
CASSLTSGGLYNEQFF
TGTGCCAGCAGTTTAACTAGCGGGGGGCTATACAATGAGCAGTTCTTC
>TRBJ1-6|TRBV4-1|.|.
CASSRPVGITSPLHF
TGCGCCAGCAGCCGTCCAGTGGGGATAACTTCACCCCTCCACTTT
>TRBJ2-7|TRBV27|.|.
CASSLSGFLYEQYF
TGTGCCAGCAGTTTATCAGGTTTCCTCTACGAGCAGTACTTC
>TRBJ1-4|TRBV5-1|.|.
CASSLVWGAKAEKLFF
TGCGCCAGCAGCTTGGTCTGGGGGGCGAAGGCAGAAAAACTGTTTTTT
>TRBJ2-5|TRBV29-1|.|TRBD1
CSVEPRGRGETQYF
TGCAGCGTGGAACCCAGGGGGCGAGGGGAGACCCAGTACTTC
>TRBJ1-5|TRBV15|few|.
CATSRMGQPQHF
TGTGCCACCAGCAGGATGGGCCAGCCCCAGCATTTT
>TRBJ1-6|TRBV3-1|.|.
CASSQESSPLHF
TGTGCCAGCAGCCAAGAATCCTCACCCCTCCACTTT
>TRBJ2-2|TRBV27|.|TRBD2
CASSLSTSGNTGELFF
TGTGCCAGCAGTTTATCCACTAGCGGGAACACCGGGGAGCTGTTTTTT
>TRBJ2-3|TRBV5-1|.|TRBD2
CASSLALAGDTQYF
TGCGCCAGCAGCTTGGCGCTAGCGGGGGATACGCAGTATTTT
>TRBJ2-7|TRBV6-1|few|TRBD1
CASSEAGTGKYEQYF
TGTGCCAGCAGTGAAGCCGGGACAGGGAAGTACGAGCAGTACTTC
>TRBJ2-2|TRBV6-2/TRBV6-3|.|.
CASSSPGGGPTGELFF
TGTGCCAGCAGTTCCCCCGGAGGAGGACCCACCGGGGAGCTGTTTTTT
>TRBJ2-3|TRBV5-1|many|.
CATRATLSTDTQYF
TGCGCCACGCGGGCGACTCTAAGCACAGATACGCAGTATTTT
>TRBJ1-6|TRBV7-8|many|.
CASSLVTGNSPLHF
TGTGCCAGCAGCTTAGTAACAGGGAATTCACCCCTCCACTTT
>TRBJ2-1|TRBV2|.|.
CASNPGSSYNEQFF
TGTGCCAGCAACCCCGGGAGCTCCTACAATGAGCAGTTCTTC
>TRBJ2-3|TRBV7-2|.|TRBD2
CASSIPPGRGGRNTQYF
TGTGCCAGCAGCATACCCCCGGGGCGGGGGGGCCGTAATACGCAGTATTTT
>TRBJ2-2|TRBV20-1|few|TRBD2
CSASVNGDYLGTGELFF
TGCAGTGCTAGCGTCAACGGGGACTACCTCGGCACCGGGGAGCTGTTTTTT
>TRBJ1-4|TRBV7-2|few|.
CASSLYGGRNEKLFF
TGTGCCAGCAGCTTATACGGGGGCCGTAATGAAAAACTGTTTTTT
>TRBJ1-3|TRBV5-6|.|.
CASSLSAGRNTIYF
TGTGCCAGCAGCTTGTCGGCGGGACGAAACACCATATATTTT
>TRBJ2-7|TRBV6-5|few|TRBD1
CASRPTGLEVQYF
TGTGCCAGCAGACCGACAGGGTTGGAAGTACAGTACTTC
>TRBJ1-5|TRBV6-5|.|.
CASSSGRASNQPQHF
TGTGCCAGCAGCTCAGGTAGGGCGAGCAATCAGCCCCAGCATTTT
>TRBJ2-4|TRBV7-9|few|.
CASSFPRTVAKNIQYF
TGTGCCAGCAGCTTTCCCAGGACGGTAGCCAAAAACATTCAGTACTTC
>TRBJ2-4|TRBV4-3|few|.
CASSQRAWEAKNIQYF
TGCGCCAGCAGCCAGAGGGCTTGGGAGGCCAAAAACATTCAGTACTTC
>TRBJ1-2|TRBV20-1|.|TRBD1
CSARIRGDGYTF
TGCAGTGCCCGAATCAGGGGGGATGGCTACACCTTC
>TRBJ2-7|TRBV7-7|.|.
CASSVDSSPGNEQYF
TGTGCCAGCAGCGTTGACAGTTCCCCTGGCAACGAGCAGTACTTC
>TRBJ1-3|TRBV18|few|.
CASSPSNTIYF
TGTGCCAGCTCACCCTCCAACACCATATATTTT
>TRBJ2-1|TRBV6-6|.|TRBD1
CASSYSTDRANEQFF
TGTGCCAGCAGTTACTCTACGGACAGGGCCAATGAGCAGTTCTTC
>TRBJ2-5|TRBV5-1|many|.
CASSLGGGEETQYF
TGCGCCAGCAGCTTGGGGGGGGGCGAAGAGACCCAGTACTTC
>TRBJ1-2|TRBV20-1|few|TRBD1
CSALDREGANYGYTF
TGCAGTGCCCTAGACAGGGAGGGGGCTAACTATGGCTACACCTTC
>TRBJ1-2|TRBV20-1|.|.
CSAAESYGYTF
TGCAGTGCTGCTGAGAGCTATGGCTACACCTTC
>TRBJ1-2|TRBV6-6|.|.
CASSPDFRYGYTF
TGTGCCAGCAGTCCGGATTTCCGATATGGCTACACCTTC
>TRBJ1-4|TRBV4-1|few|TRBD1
CASSQDREWDEKLFF
TGCGCCAGCAGCCAGGACAGGGAATGGGATGAAAAACTGTTTTTT
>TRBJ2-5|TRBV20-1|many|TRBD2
CSARIAGPYQETQYF
TGCAGTGCGAGAATAGCGGGACCATACCAAGAGACCCAGTACTTC
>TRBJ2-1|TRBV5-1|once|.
CASSQITNEQFF
TGCGCCAGCAGCCAAATTACCAATGAGCAGTTCTTC
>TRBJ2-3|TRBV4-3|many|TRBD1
CASSQDLGQGSDTQYF
TGCGCCAGCAGCCAAGATCTAGGACAGGGATCAGATACGCAGTATTTT
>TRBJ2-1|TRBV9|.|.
CASSVAGVEQFF
TGTGCCAGCAGCGTAGCTGGGGTTGAGCAGTTCTTC
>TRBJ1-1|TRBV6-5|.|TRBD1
CASSKNPGQGKNTEAFF
TGTGCCAGCAGTAAAAACCCGGGACAGGGTAAGAACACTGAAGCTTTCTTT
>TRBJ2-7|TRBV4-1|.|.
CASSQELGASYEQYF
TGCGCCAGCAGCCAGGAACTAGGGGCATCCTACGAGCAGTACTTC
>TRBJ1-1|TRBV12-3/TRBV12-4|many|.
CASSYRDGLKNTEAFF
TGTGCCAGCAGTTACCGGGACGGGTTGAAGAACACTGAAGCTTTCTTT